Below, one T cell receptor (beta chain) is given with its context. This entry belongs to a study of blood T cell repertoires in COVID-19. The wider study: Both acute and convalescent COVID-19 samples were obtained from the United States, Italy and Spain. Sources were T cells, B-cell-depleted T cells, or PBMCs; the material itself was cDNA or gDNA.

Per the germline V gene, CDR1 is PRHDT and CDR2 is FYEKMQ (reference sequence). The CDR3 is 12 amino acids. Trimming took 5 bases from V and 5 from J, leaving 6 bases between them. In the authors' methods: Amplification from reference gene primers served as the basis for estimated nucleated cell counts. TCRdb's copy holds only in-frame clones and misses some; the assay was immunoSEQ multiplex PCR. The V and J calls and clone size come from that table; D and trimming were worked out from the DNA. The repertoire holds 150,000 to 200,000 clones, with roughly nine tenths as singletons. Seattle's cohort entered during active infection and was followed longitudinally.

The J gene is TRBJ2-2, the V gene TRBV13; unclear D gene. Source material: peripheral blood. This clonotype originated in a woman aged 60 to 75 with COVID-19, enrolled during active disease. The CDR3 sequence: CASSRLTGELFF. For the CDR3, the DNA is TGTGCCAGCAGCCGACTTACCGGGGAGCTGTTTTTT.